Listed here is a single T cell receptor (beta chain). This clone turned up a few times. Its specific antigen is unknown. Qualities for individual bases were not recorded, and no much larger clone is one base off. The cohort consisted of 600 to 700 healthy bone marrow donors. Cohort members were all nominally healthy when sampled, although unrecorded immune exposures were likely present. The donor tested CMV seronegative and was one of the 352 seronegative cohort members. Each donor provided a peripheral blood sample, and peripheral blood mononuclear cells were used for TCR beta sequencing. The Qiagen DNeasy Blood Extraction Kit was used to extract genomic DNA from the blood cell samples. This sample is drawn from a study of cytomegalovirus exposure and HLA in healthy donors (dated by TCRdb to about 2017). Concerning the study at large: An earlier analysis of 587 of the donors reported more than 250 Gb of sequence data and roughly 110 million unique TCR beta sequences from 150 million to 200 million T cells. Approximately 330 gigabases of sequencing data and 70 million to 95 million unique TCR sequences made up an early release that covered roughly 670 HLA-typed donors. The genetic ancestry cluster associated with self-reported Caucasian donors included around 76% of the roughly 400 genotyped donors. The study aimed to test whether cataloging public T cell receptors could reveal signatures of past pathogen exposure. The study profiled the T cell repertoires of under 850 subjects by immunosequencing and related them to cytomegalovirus serostatus. In addition to the first cohort of approximately 650 subjects, a separate validation cohort of 100 to 150 different subjects was used. The study combined high-throughput TCR immunosequencing, statistical association of individual TCRs with disease status, and machine learning to predict cytomegalovirus infection status. To study patterns of TCR occurrence, a later analysis re-analyzed previously published TCR beta repertoires from 666 donors and added high-resolution HLA genotyping. Rather than drawing on any new phenotypic data, the later analysis identified candidate immune exposures from TCR beta sequences and the way those sequences occurred across donors. An earlier analysis of around 580 of the donors used high-throughput TCR beta sequencing to judge whether each TCR beta V gene segment behaved as functional or pseudogenic. Donor age, sex, ethnicity and CMV serostatus were collected together with the repertoire data. A later genetic analysis used genome-wide SNP genotypes for 398 of the 666 donors, treating that subset as a discovery cohort. Every repertoire in the discovery cohort had been generated on one and the same sequencing platform. HLA typing included class I and class II loci at four-digit resolution. Typing coverage varied by locus: roughly 620-640 donors for A, B, C, DRB1 and DQB1; roughly 510 for DQA1; more than 600 for DPA1; under 490 for DPB1. Four or five DR-DQ haplotypes were treated as single units for association and clustering because of strong linkage in the cohort. Across around 400 genotyped donors of the cohort, an average of roughly 200,000 unique TCR beta nucleotide sequences per donor were sequenced, and around 20% of those sequences were non-productive. What the research found in general, with its limitations: Most CMV-associated TCR beta chains appeared to be HLA-restricted in a later analysis, and the HLA associations seemed to be driven largely by CMV exposure. Strong co-occurrence of HLA alleles, especially DR and DQ, made assigning TCR associations to individual alleles difficult. It was suggested by the authors that the approach could potentially be generalized to other disease states and immunological phenotypes. A further reported finding was that TCR beta sequences accurately predicted the HLA-A and HLA-B alleles for most subjects in the first cohort. Sequencing depth was assumed to be roughly uniform across donors in the presence/absence analyses, though that assumption may not hold. Because HLA typing was unavailable for some donors at each locus, only the typed subset was used in association tests. Immune exposure information for the cohort was limited to CMV serostatus. Most TCR sequences were seen in very few donors, while some public TCRs were found in many individuals. In a later analysis, HLA-associated TCR beta chains showed more clonal expansion and lower generation probabilities than non-associated chains that were equally common. According to a later analysis, parvovirus B19, influenza, CMV and Epstein-Barr virus appeared linked to several top co-occurrence clusters. Because counts were too low, around 18 rarely observed V segments, including chromosome 9 orphons, were left out of the earlier analysis of 500 to 650 of the donors. In a later analysis, more than 15,000 TCR beta sequences were associated with specific HLA alleles at a false discovery rate of 0.05. A later analysis found that TCR association rates varied across HLA loci, with DRB1 alleles showing the most associated TCRs and HLA-C alleles the fewest. Cytomegalovirus status was reported to be diagnosed by the classifier with high specificity and sensitivity in both the original and validation cohorts. In this cohort, only TCR beta chains were sequenced, and detectable features were limited by the absence of alpha or paired-chain data. A total of about 180 TCR beta chains were listed by the study as associated with cytomegalovirus. A cluster of highly shared sequence variants was judged likely to represent a technical artifact of the sequencing pipeline. In a later genetic analysis, fewer N-insertions in productive TCRs were reported among donors in an Asian-associated ancestry cluster than the approximately 710-donor mean. Because the 87-base-pair reads could not distinguish some IMGT-functional V segments, including TRBV6-2 and TRBV6-3, those segments were excluded. Three of the identified cytomegalovirus-associated TCR beta chains were confirmed in vitro to be specific for cytomegalovirus antigens. V-gene and J-gene trimming of TCR beta chains was associated with a missense DCLRE1C variant in a later genetic analysis, and the association was replicated in an independent cohort. Broadly in line with IMGT annotations, most TCR beta V segments showed up in productive rearrangements about 90% or about 30% of the time in an earlier analysis of about 500 of the donors. Correlated functional status among segregating V segments might be attributable to linkage disequilibrium, but an unknown experimental factor could not be ruled out.

Library generation was performed with the immunoSEQ multiplex PCR assay. For the multiplex PCR, a mixture combining 60 forward primers for TCR Vbeta segments and 13 reverse primers for TCR Jbeta segments was used. Amplification of the CDR3 region of rearranged TCR beta genes was performed with a multiplex PCR assay on genomic DNA. On the Illumina HiSeq System, the amplified TCR beta libraries were sequenced as 87-base-pair reads. In the paper's pipeline: A later analysis counted approximately 84 million unique TCR beta chains across the 666 repertoires, and around 9.9 million of these chains were shared by at least two donors. A nearest-neighbor algorithm error-corrected the raw reads and collapsed the reads into unique sequences, merging closely related sequences to remove PCR and sequencing errors. CDR3 sequences were aligned to IMGT reference sequences to assign V, D and J gene segments. Each retained sequence needed at least a six-nucleotide match to both a V gene segment and a J gene segment. Rearrangements were called productive when the CDR3 lacked stop codons and stayed in frame with V and J; all others were non-productive. CDR3 was defined according to IMGT convention as the region running from the second conserved V-encoded cysteine to the conserved J-encoded phenylalanine. The earlier analysis of about 610 of the donors excluded any sequence lacking an unambiguous match to a single V gene segment. An earlier analysis of 500 to 600 of the donors classified V segments as functional when productive rearrangements were above 56.7% and as segregating when the standard deviation between donors was above 5%. A statistical classification framework was developed to diagnose cytomegalovirus status using the catalog of TCR beta chain sequences. A later analysis assigned V and J genes by comparing TCR nucleotide sequences with IMGT/GENE-DB human TR gene sequences. A later analysis assigned CDR3 sequences and most-parsimonious VDJ recombination scenarios with the TCRdist pipeline. In a later analysis, each TCR beta chain was defined by its CDR3 amino acid sequence together with its V-gene family, and reads without a unique V-gene family were excluded. A later analysis removed several hundred highly shared, low-generation-probability nucleotide sequences to deal with suspected cross-contamination and a sequencing artifact. In a later analysis, a clonal expansion index was calculated for each public chain from normalized within-repertoire ranks of inferred template counts. In a later analysis, generation probabilities were computed with a VDJ recombination model fitted to out-of-frame rearrangements, and the resulting probabilities were checked against IGoR. In a later analysis, hypergeometric tests were used to score TCR-TCR, TCR-HLA and TCR-CMV co-occurrence, with a repertoire-size bias correction applied to TCR pairs. A later analysis estimated false discovery rates by permuting HLA or CMV assignments 20 times. A later analysis grouped co-occurring TCRs with DBSCAN, adding TCRdist sequence similarity when clustering within HLA-allele-positive subsets. Repertoires with fewer than 30,000 or more than 120,000 public chains were left out of co-occurrence clustering, as were five repertoires with anomalous nucleotide sharing. In its TCRdb copy, this immuneACCESS table keeps in-frame sequences only and misses some clones. Where compared with another copy, unresolved V genes explain less than half of these, and the others have no known cause. Clone size and V and J calls were adopted from that table, with D and trimming inferred from the DNA. Counted in this sample were tens of thousands of clones; 35% to 55% of them appeared once. The top ten constitute under 2% of the sample.

Counted from cysteine to phenylalanine, this CDR3 has 15 amino acids. CDR3 DNA only is kept here, 45 bases in frame from base 1. V and J are truncated by 3 bases and 1 base respectively, leaving an intervening sequence of 11 bases. Looking up the germline V gene yields CDR1 MDHEN and CDR2 SYDVKM. This chain is built from TRBV28 and TRBJ2-3; TRBD2 might be the D gene, on 6 matching bases. This clonotype originated in a woman aged 45 to 65 in good health and CMV-seronegative. Material for sequencing was PBMCs. At the DNA level, the sequence is TGTGCCAGCAGTTTGGGGGGTCGGGGCACAGATACGCAGTATTTT. The translation is CASSLGGRGTDTQYF.